This record looks at one T cell receptor beta chain sequence and its context. The data stem from a study of CD8 T cells in Susac syndrome. The CDR3 loop spans 13 amino acids. Trimming removed 1 base from V and 4 bases from J, with 5 bases in between. CDR1 DFQATT and CDR2 SNEGSKA come from the germline V gene (reference sequence). When the RNA was reverse transcribed, random hexamers were used with an input of roughly 0.45 to 1 ug. TCRdb passed the immunoSEQ multiplex PCR reads through MiXCR, listing each CDR3 protein once. The sample has 85,000 to 120,000 distinct CDR3 sequences; approximately 94% are singletons.

This clonotype was sampled from a human donor with Susac syndrome. The chain has TRBV20-1 and TRBJ2-6, with D unresolved. The source material was CD8+ T cells from PBMCs. The CDR3 DNA reads as TGCAGTGCTAGAGCTAGGGGGGCCAACGTCCTGACTTTC. Translated, it gives CSARARGANVLTF.